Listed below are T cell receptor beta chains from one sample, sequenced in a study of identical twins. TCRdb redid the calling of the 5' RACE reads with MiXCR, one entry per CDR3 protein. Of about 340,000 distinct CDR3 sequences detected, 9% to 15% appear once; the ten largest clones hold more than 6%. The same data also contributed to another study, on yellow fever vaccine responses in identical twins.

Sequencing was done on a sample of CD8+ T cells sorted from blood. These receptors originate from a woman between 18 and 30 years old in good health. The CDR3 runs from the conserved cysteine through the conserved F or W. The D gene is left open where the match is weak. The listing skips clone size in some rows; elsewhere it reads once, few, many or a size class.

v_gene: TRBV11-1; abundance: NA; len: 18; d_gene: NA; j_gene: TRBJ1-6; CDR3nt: TGTGCCAGCAGCTTAGCACCCCTACAGGGAGCCTATAATTCACCCCTCCACTTT; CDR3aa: CASSLAPLQGAYNSPLHF
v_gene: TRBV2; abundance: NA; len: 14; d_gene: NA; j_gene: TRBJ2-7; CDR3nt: TGTGCCAGCAGTGAATGGGTACATTGGTACGAGCAGTACTTC; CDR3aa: CASSEWVHWYEQYF
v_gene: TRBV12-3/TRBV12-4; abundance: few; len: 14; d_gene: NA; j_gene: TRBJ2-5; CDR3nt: TGTGCCAGCAGTTTAAGGGGGGCCCAAGTGGCCCAGTACTTC; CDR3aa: CASSLRGAQVAQYF
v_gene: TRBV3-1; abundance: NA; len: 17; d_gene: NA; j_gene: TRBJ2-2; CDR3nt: TGTGCCAGCAGCCAAGATCCCAGGAAAGATACCACCGGGGAGCTGTTTTTT; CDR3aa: CASSQDPRKDTTGELFF
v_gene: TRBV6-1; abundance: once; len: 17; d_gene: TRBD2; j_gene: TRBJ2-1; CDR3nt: TGTGCCAGCAGTGAAGTATTACGGGGGGGCTCCTACAATGAGCAGTTCTTC; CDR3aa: CASSEVLRGGSYNEQFF
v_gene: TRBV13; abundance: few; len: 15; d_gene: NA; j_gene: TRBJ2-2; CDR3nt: TGTGCCAGCAGCCCAGACTACCAATGGACCGGGGAGCTGTTTTTT; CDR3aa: CASSPDYQWTGELFF
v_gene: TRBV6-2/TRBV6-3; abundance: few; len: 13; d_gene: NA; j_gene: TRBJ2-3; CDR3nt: TGTGCCAGTAGACTAAAACCCACAGATACGCAGTATTTT; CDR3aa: CASRLKPTDTQYF
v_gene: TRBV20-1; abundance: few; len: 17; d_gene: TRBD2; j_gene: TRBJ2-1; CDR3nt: TGCAGTGCTAGCATTCGACCGGGACTAGCGGGATACAATGAGCAGTTCTTC; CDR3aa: CSASIRPGLAGYNEQFF
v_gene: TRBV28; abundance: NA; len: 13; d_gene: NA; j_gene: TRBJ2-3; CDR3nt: TGTGCCAGCAGTGGGTTAGACGGCGATACGCAGTATTTT; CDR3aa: CASSGLDGDTQYF
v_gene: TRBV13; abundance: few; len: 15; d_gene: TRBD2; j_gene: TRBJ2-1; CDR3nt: TGTGCCAGCAGCTTAGAAGGCGGGGGGGCCCTTGAGCAGTTCTTC; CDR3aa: CASSLEGGGALEQFF
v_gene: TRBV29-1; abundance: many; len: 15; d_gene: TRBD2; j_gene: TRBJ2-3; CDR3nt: TGCAGCGTTATACTAGCGGGGGGAAGCACAGATACGCAGTATTTT; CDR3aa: CSVILAGGSTDTQYF
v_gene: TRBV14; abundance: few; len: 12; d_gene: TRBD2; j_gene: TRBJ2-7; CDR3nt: TGTGCCAGCGGACTAGGTTCCTACGAGCAGTACTTC; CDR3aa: CASGLGSYEQYF
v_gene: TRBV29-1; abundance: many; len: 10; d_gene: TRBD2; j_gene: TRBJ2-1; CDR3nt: TGCAGCGTTGGGAAGCGGGAGCCGATCTTC; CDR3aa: CSVGKREPIF
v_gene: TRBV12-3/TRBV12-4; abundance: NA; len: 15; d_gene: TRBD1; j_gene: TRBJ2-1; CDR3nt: TGTGCCAGCAGTTTAAACCGGGACAGGTACAATGAGCAGTTCTTC; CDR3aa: CASSLNRDRYNEQFF
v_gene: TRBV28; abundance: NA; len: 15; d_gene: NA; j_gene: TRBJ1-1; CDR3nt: TGTGCCAGCAGATTGTCGGGGGCTGGTGTCACTGAAGCTTTCTTT; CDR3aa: CASRLSGAGVTEAFF
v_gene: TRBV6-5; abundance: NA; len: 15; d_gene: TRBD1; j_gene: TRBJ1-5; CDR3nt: TGTGCCAGCAGTTCTTTGCAGGGGGCAGGTCAGCCCCAGCATTTT; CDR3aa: CASSSLQGAGQPQHF
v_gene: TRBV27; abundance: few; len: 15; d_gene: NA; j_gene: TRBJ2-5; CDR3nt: TGTGCCAGCAGTTTACGGTACCCCTACCAAGAGACCCAGTACTTC; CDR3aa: CASSLRYPYQETQYF
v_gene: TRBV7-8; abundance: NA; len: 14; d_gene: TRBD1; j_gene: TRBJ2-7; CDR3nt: TGTGCCAGCAGCGCCCGGGACAGGGTGTACGAGCAGTACTTC; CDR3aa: CASSARDRVYEQYF
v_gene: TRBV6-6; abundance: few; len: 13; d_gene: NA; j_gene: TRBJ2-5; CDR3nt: TGTGCCAGCAGTTCGACAGGAGGGGAGACCCAGTACTTC; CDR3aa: CASSSTGGETQYF
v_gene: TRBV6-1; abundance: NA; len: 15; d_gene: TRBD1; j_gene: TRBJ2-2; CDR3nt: TGTGCCAGCACCTGGGACAGTCAGGTCACCGGGGAGCTGTTTTTT; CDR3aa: CASTWDSQVTGELFF
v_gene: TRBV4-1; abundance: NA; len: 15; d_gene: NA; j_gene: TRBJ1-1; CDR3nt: TGCGCCAGCAGCCAAGAACCCAATCAAGGGACTGAAGCTTTCTTT; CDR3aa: CASSQEPNQGTEAFF
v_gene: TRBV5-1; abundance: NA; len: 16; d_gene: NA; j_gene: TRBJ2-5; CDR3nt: TGCGCCAGCAGCTGGGAGGTAGCGGTGAGATGGGAGACCCAGTACTTC; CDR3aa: CASSWEVAVRWETQYF
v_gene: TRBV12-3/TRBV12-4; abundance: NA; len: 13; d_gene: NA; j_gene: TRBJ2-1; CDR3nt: TGTGCCAGCAGTTCCGCCGGGGCGGATGAGCAGTTCTTC; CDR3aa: CASSSAGADEQFF
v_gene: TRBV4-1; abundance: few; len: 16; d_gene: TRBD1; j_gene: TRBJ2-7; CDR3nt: TGCGCCAGCAGCCAACAACCCGACAGGGCTACCTACGAGCAGTACTTC; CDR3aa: CASSQQPDRATYEQYF
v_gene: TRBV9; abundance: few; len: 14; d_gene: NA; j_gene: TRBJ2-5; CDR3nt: TGTGCCAGCAGCGTAGGGCCTAGCGCAGAGACCCAGTACTTC; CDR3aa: CASSVGPSAETQYF
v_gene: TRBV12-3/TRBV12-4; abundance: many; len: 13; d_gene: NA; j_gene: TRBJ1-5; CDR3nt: TGTGCCAGCAGTTTTTCGGTAGCTCAGCCCCAGCATTTT; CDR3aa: CASSFSVAQPQHF
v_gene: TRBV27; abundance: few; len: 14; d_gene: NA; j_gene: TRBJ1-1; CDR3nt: TGTGCCAGCAGTTTAGACCCCATGAACACTGAAGCTTTCTTT; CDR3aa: CASSLDPMNTEAFF
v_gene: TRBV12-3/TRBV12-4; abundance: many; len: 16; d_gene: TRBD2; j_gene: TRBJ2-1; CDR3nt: TGTGCCAGCAGTTTAGTGGGGACTAGCGAAATCGATGAGCAGTTCTTC; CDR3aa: CASSLVGTSEIDEQFF
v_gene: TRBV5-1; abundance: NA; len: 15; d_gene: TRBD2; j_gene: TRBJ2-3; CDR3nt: TGCGCCAGCAGCTTCCAGCGGGAGCAGGGAGATACGCAGTATTTT; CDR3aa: CASSFQREQGDTQYF
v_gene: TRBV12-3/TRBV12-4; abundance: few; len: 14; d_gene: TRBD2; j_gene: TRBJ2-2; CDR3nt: TGTGCCAGCCAAGGGGATAGGGAGGGCGGGGAGCTGTTTTTT; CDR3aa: CASQGDREGGELFF
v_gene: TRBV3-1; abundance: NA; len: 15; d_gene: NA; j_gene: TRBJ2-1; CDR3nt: TGTGCCAGCAGCCACCTCGGGGCAGCCTACAATGAGCAGTTCTTC; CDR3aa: CASSHLGAAYNEQFF
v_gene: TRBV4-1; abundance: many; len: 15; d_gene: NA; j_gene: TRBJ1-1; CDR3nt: TGCGCCAGCAGCTATGACCGGACAGTGAACACTGAAGCTTTCTTT; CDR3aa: CASSYDRTVNTEAFF
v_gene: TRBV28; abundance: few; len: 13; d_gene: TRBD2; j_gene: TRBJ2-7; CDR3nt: TGTGCCACCTCCCTAGCGGGAATCCACGAGCAGTACTTC; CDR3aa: CATSLAGIHEQYF
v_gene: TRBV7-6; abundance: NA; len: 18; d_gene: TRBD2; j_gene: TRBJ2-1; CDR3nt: TGTGCCAGCAGCTTGGCTAGACTAGCGGGAGGCCCGTTCGGTGAGCAGTTCTTC; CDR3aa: CASSLARLAGGPFGEQFF
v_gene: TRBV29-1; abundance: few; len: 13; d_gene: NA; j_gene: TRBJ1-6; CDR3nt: TGCAGCGTCGTGTCTGGGGAGGGATCACCCCTCCACTTT; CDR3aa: CSVVSGEGSPLHF
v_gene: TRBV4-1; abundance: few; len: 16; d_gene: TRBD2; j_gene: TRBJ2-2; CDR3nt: TGCGCCAGCAGCCAAGACGTTGCGGGGGGGCCTAGGGAGCTGTTTTTT; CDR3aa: CASSQDVAGGPRELFF